This TCR beta chain derives from a study of blood T cell repertoires in COVID-19. About the research overall: T cells, B-cell-depleted T cells, or PBMCs provided the cDNA or gDNA that served as material.

Germline V gene sequence: CDR1 LNHDA, CDR2 SQIVND (reference sequence). The CDR3 spans 15 residues. Trimming cost V 1 base and J 2 bases, with 12 bases left between them. This study enrolled people aged about 18 to 100 from approximately 25 US geographic areas. In the original processing: Amplification from reference gene primers served as the basis for estimated nucleated cell counts. Produced via immunoSEQ multiplex PCR; TCRdb's table is partial and in-frame only. That table is the source of V, J and clone size, and D and trimming were worked out from the DNA. The repertoire holds about 150,000 clones, with around four fifths as singletons.

The TCR comes from a woman in her forties or fifties with acute COVID-19. Sequenced: PBMCs or T cells enriched from blood (not recorded which). The chain has TRBV19 and TRBJ2-7, with D unclear. CDR3 loop: CASSIGAIRTYEQYF. CDR3 sequence (DNA): TGTGCCAGTAGTATAGGGGCTATCCGGACCTACGAGCAGTACTTC.